Each of the 7 T cell receptor beta chains below was sequenced from the same sample in a study of blood T cell repertoires in COVID-19. Here immunoSEQ multiplex PCR was the method, and the copy in TCRdb shows in-frame clones only, minus some. The sample records 95,000 to 150,000 clones, about 88% being singletons. What was sequenced was peripheral blood. Receptor source: an elderly woman with acute or convalescent COVID-19.

This chain uses TRBV5-1 with TRBJ1-2, with D unresolved. The CDR3 spans 15 residues. CDR1 is SGHRS and CDR2 is YFSETQ in the germline V gene. Trimming pared 0 bases from V and 1 base from J, leaving 10 bases between. The CDR3 coding sequence is TGCGCCAGCAGCTTGGGAGGGCAAGATAACTATGGCTACACCTTC. Protein product: CASSLGGQDNYGYTF.

The chain joins TRBV2 to TRBJ1-2; weak D call: TRBD1 (6 bases). Deletions cut 11 bases from V and 7 bases from J, with 17 bases between. This CDR3 is 12 amino acids long. Germline V gene sequence: CDR1 SNHLY, CDR2 FYNNEI. The CDR3 spells CASEDFRGGYTF. The CDR3 DNA is TGTGCCTCCGAGGACTTCAGGGGTGGCTACACCTTC.

The rearrangement links TRBV11-2 to TRBJ2-2; 7 bases match TRBD2. CDR1 is SGHAT, CDR2 FQNNGV, per germline. The CDR3 sequence is 16 residues long. V lost 1 base, J lost 1 base, and 3 bases stayed unmatched. Written as DNA, the CDR3 is TGTGCCAGCAGCTTAGGAGCTAGCGGGAACACCGGGGAGCTGTTTTTT. It yields the protein CASSLGASGNTGELFF. The entire variable domain, with the rest obtained from reference TRBV11-2 and TRBJ2-2, is as follows: EAGVAQSPRYKIIEKRQSVAFWCNPISGHATLYWYQQILGQGPKLLIQFQNNGVVDDSQLPKDRFSAERLKGVDSTLKIQPAKLEDSAVYLCASSLGASGNTGELFFGEGSRLTVL.

The V gene is TRBV27, the J gene TRBJ1-1; 9 bases line up with TRBD1. This CDR3 region has 16 residues. Germline CDR1 MNHEY, CDR2 SMNVEV (reference sequence). V was pared by 2 bases and J by 0 bases, with 4 bases of the junction left unmatched. CDR3 DNA: TGTGCCAGCAGTTTAAAGACAGGGGGGGTGAACACTGAAGCTTTCTTT. It codes for CASSLKTGGVNTEAFF.

This clone was counted once. The gene calls are TRBV6-5 and TRBJ2-7; TRBD2 matches 8 bases. The CDR3 contains 15 residues. Trimming cost V 5 bases and J 0 bases; bases outside gene matches: 6. Germline V gene sequence: CDR1 MNHEY, CDR2 SVGAGI. The DNA of the CDR3 is TGTGCCAGCAGTCCAGCGGGGGCGGGCTCCTACGAGCAGTACTTC. This sequence encodes CASSPAGAGSYEQYF.

The chain recombines TRBV6-1 with TRBJ1-1, with a possible D match to TRBD1 (5 bases). Between the trimmed V and J ends, which lost 0 bases and 5 bases, there was a span of 10 bases. Looked up from germline, CDR1 is MNHNS and CDR2 is SASEGT. CDR3 length equals 14 residues. CDR3 in amino acids: CASSEAAGPTEAFF. CDR3 in DNA: TGTGCCAGCAGTGAAGCCGCAGGGCCTACTGAAGCTTTCTTT.

The chain recombines TRBV11-2 with TRBJ2-3, with TRBD1 identical over 8 bases. V lost 4 bases and J lost 6; bases outside the gene matches: 6. Germline-derived CDR1 and CDR2 are SGHAT and FQNNGV. This CDR3 spans 14 amino acids. CDR3 protein: CASSYRQGSDTQYF. The CDR3 bases are TGTGCCAGCAGCTACAGACAGGGGTCGGATACGCAGTATTTT.